A selection of T cell receptor beta chains follows, all from one sample in a study of cytomegalovirus exposure and HLA in healthy donors. Assay used: immunoSEQ multiplex PCR; TCRdb lists only in-frame clones, some missing. In the table there are about 110,000 clones, approximately 70% of which are singletons. The sample comprised PBMCs. The source of these receptors is a woman between 65 and 79 years old in good health and CMV-seropositive. The CDR3 runs from the conserved cysteine through the conserved F or W. Each record gives: clone size, CDR3 length, V gene, J gene, D gene, CDR3 protein, CDR3 DNA. A D gene is named only where the DNA matches it firmly. Size is stated for part of the rows, as once, few or many counts, or as a class when the clone is expanded.

.	11	TRBV25-1	TRBJ1-2	.	CASSVNFGYTF	TGTGCCAGCAGTGTCAATTTTGGCTACACCTTC
.	15	TRBV6-6	TRBJ1-1	.	CASSYRVTMNTEAFF	TGTGCCAGCAGTTACCGCGTAACCATGAACACTGAAGCTTTCTTT
.	15	TRBV7-9	TRBJ2-5	.	CASSLASGGQETQYF	TGTGCCAGCAGCTTAGCAAGCGGAGGACAAGAGACCCAGTACTTC
once	12	TRBV6-5	TRBJ1-4	.	CASGTYNEKLFF	TGTGCCAGCGGGACATACAATGAAAAACTGTTTTTT
.	14	TRBV7-6	TRBJ2-7	.	CASSLNGNSYEQYF	TGTGCCAGCAGCTTAAATGGCAACTCCTACGAGCAGTACTTC
.	13	TRBV30	TRBJ1-6	.	CAWSGNRNSPLHF	TGTGCCTGGAGTGGGAACAGGAATTCACCCCTCCACTTT
.	15	TRBV12-5	TRBJ1-5	.	CASGQGDTLNQPQHF	TGTGCTAGTGGTCAAGGGGACACCTTGAATCAGCCCCAGCATTTT
.	13	TRBV18	TRBJ2-5	TRBD2	CASTILAEETQYF	TGTGCCAGCACAATCCTAGCGGAAGAGACCCAGTACTTC
.	14	TRBV11-2	TRBJ1-3	TRBD1	CASSRTGGGDTIYF	TGTGCCAGCAGCCGGACAGGGGGAGGTGACACCATATATTTT
.	15	TRBV4-2	TRBJ1-3	TRBD1	CASSLTGDGGNTIYF	TGTGCCAGCAGCCTGACAGGGGACGGCGGAAACACCATATATTTT
few	16	TRBV5-1	TRBJ2-5	TRBD1	CASSLWGQGELETQYF	TGCGCCAGCAGCTTGTGGGGACAGGGGGAATTGGAGACCCAGTACTTC
.	17	TRBV7-8	TRBJ2-1	TRBD2	CASSDRGLAGGRDEQFF	TGTGCCAGCAGCGACAGAGGGTTAGCGGGGGGGCGGGATGAGCAGTTCTTC
.	16	TRBV5-1	TRBJ2-7	.	CASSFLPGSGAYEQYF	TGCGCCAGCAGCTTTTTACCGGGGAGTGGAGCCTACGAGCAGTACTTC
few	14	TRBV6-6	TRBJ1-1	TRBD1	CASRPTGGGTEAFF	TGTGCCAGCAGACCCACAGGGGGAGGGACTGAAGCTTTCTTT
.	13	TRBV30	TRBJ1-5	.	CAWSRTADQPQHF	TGTGCCTGGAGTCGAACAGCGGATCAGCCCCAGCATTTT
.	16	TRBV7-8	TRBJ2-3	TRBD2	CASSTRLAGTSWTQYF	TGTGCCAGCAGCACACGACTAGCGGGGACCAGTTGGACGCAGTATTTT
.	12	TRBV5-8	TRBJ1-2	.	CASSSAGWGYTF	TGTGCCAGCAGTTCCGCGGGGTGGGGCTACACCTTC
.	12	TRBV2	TRBJ2-1	.	CASSRGNNEQFF	TGTGCCAGCAGTCGGGGGAACAATGAGCAGTTCTTC
few	17	TRBV7-9	TRBJ2-1	.	CASSLSLSGSSYNEQFF	TGTGCCAGCAGCTTATCTCTTTCGGGGAGCTCCTACAATGAGCAGTTCTTC